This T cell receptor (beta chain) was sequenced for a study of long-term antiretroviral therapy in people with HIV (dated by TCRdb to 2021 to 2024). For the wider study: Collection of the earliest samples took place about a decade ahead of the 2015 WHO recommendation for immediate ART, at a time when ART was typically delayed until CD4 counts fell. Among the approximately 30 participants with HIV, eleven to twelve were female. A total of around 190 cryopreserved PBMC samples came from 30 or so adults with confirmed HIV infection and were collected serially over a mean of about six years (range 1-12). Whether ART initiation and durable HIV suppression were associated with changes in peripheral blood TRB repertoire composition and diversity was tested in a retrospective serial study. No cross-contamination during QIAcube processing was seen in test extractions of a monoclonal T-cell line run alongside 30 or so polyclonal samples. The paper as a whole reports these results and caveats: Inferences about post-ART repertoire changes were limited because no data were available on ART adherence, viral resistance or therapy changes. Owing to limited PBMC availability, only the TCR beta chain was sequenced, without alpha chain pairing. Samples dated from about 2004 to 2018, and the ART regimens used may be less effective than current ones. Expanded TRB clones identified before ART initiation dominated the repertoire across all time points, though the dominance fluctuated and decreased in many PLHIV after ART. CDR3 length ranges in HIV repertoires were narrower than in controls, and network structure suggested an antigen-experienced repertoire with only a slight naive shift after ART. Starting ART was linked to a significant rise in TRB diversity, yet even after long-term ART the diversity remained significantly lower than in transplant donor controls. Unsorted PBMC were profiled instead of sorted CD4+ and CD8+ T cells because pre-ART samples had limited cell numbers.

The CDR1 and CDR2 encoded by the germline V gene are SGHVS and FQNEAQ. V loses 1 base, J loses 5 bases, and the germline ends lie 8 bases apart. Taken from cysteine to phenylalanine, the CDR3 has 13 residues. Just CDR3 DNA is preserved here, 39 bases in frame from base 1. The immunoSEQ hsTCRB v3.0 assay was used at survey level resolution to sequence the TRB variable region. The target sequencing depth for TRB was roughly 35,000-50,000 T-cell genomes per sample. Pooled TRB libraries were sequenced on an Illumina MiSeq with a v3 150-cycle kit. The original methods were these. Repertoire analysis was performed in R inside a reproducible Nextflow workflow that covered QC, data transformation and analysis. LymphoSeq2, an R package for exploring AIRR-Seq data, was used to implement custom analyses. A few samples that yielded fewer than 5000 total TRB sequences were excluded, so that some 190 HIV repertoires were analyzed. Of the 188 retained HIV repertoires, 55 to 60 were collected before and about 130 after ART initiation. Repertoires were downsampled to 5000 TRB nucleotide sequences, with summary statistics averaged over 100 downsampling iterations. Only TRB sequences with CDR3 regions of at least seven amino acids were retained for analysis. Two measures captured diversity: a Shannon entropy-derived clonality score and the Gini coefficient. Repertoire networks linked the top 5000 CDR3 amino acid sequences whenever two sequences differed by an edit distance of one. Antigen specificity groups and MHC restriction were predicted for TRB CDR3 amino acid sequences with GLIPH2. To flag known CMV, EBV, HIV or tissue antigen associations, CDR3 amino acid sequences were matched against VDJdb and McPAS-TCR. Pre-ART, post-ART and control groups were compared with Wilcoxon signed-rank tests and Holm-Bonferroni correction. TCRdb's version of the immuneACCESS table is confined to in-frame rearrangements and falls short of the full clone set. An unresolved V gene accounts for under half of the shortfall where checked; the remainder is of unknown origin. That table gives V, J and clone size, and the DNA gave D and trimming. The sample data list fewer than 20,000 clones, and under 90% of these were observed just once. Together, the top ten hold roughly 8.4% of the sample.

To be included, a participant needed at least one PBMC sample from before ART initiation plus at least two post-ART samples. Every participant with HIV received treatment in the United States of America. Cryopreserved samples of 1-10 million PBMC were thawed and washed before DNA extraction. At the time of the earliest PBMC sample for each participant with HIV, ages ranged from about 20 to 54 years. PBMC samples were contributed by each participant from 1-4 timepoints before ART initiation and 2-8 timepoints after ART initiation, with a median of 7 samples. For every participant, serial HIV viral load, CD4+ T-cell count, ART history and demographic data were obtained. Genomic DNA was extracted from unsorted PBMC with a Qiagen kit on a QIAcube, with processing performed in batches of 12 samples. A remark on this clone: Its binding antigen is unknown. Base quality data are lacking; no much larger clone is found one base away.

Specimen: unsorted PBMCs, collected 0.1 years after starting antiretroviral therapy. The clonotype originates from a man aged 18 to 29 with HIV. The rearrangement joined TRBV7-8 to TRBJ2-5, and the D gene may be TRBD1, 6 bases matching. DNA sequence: TGTGCCAGCAGCTTAGGGACAGCGGAGACCCAGTACTTC. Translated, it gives CASSLGTAETQYF.